These 19 T cell receptor beta chains came from one sample sequenced in a study of metastatic and nonmetastatic thyroid tumors. TCRdb used MiXCR to call clones anew from the PCR reads. Of around 38,000 clones listed, roughly 27% are singletons. Patients underwent thyroid surgery, and none had received any treatment before it. The sequenced sample was blood. Receptors were obtained from a male donor with papillary thyroid cancer or a benign thyroid nodule (not recorded which). Some clones in this sample may be carry-over from other donors' samples.

This clone was found many times. V is TRBV3-1 and J is TRBJ2-1; D is undetermined. The V gene's germline CDR1 is LGHDT and CDR2 YNNKEL (reference sequence). The CDR3 totals 12 residues. The V end lost 2 bases, the J end lost 9 bases, and 8 bases lay between the germline ends. The CDR3 region has the DNA TGTGCCAGCAGCCAAACGTGGGCTGAGCAGTTCTTC. Translation: CASSQTWAEQFF.

This clone appeared a single time. The chain employs TRBV20-1 and TRBJ2-1; no clear D. This CDR3 comprises 13 residues. From germline, CDR1 is DFQATT and CDR2 SNEGSKA (reference sequence). V was cut by 8 bases and J by 12 bases, with 23 bases left in between. The CDR3 bases are TGCAGTACTACGACAAGGTCGAGATTGGGGCAGTTCTTC. It yields the protein CSTTTRSRLGQFF.

This clone appeared a few times. The chain has TRBV6-5 and TRBJ2-3; D call uncertain. The CDR3 sequence is 15 residues long. V lost 3 bases, J lost 1 base, and 11 bases lay in between. From germline, CDR1 is MNHEY and CDR2 SVGAGI. The CDR3: CASSYKRLRTDTQYF. The CDR3 DNA reads as TGTGCCAGCAGTTATAAACGGCTCCGCACAGATACGCAGTATTTT.

Ten or more counts support this clone. This chain joins TRBV4-1 and TRBJ2-5; D not resolved. Trimming took 0 bases from V and 5 from J, leaving 19 bases between them. CDR3 length: 17 amino acids. Per germline, CDR1 MGHRA and CDR2 YSYEKL. The CDR3 region has the DNA TGCGCCAGCAGCCAAGATAGGGTACCCTCGAACGTCGAGACCCAGTACTTC. It encodes CASSQDRVPSNVETQYF.

This clone has a handful of counts. The rearrangement joins TRBV2 to TRBJ1-1, with D tentatively TRBD1 (5 bases). Germline assignment: CDR1 SNHLY and CDR2 FYNNEI. V was cut by 7 bases and J by 4 bases, with 19 bases left in between. The length of the CDR3 is 15 residues. The CDR3 loop is CASIDRHKRGTEAFF. The CDR3 region has the DNA TGTGCCAGCATTGATCGTCATAAAAGGGGCACTGAAGCTTTCTTT.

In this sample, this clone turned up many times. The rearrangement joins TRBV5-1 to TRBJ2-2; no definite D call. This CDR3 comprises 15 residues. V dropped 5 bases and J dropped 0 bases, with 11 bases sitting between them. Germline loops: CDR1 SGHRS, CDR2 YFSETQ. CDR3 loop: CASRVGTTNTGELFF. CDR3 sequence (DNA): TGCGCCAGCAGGGTTGGAACCACGAACACCGGGGAGCTGTTTTTT.

There are many counts of this clone. The chain is built from TRBV20-1 and TRBJ2-5, with unresolved D. Germline loops: CDR1 DFQATT, CDR2 SNEGSKA (reference sequence). Deletions cut 3 bases from V and 5 bases from J, with 13 bases between. The CDR3 covers 13 residues. CDR3 sequence: CSARVTSLETQYF. CDR3 nucleotides: TGCAGTGCTAGGGTAACGTCCCTCGAGACCCAGTACTTC.

This clone was observed at least ten times. The chain carries TRBV18 and TRBJ1-1; 9 positions match TRBD1. The CDR3 runs to 14 residues. Per germline, CDR1 KGHSH and CDR2 LQKENI. Germline trimming cut 5 bases from V and 7 bases from J; bases unmatched to any gene: 8. CDR3 sequence (DNA): TGTGCCAGCTCATCCGGGACAGGGTTCGATGAAGCTTTCTTT. Amino acids: CASSSGTGFDEAFF. The full variable domain, with the rest looked up from reference TRBV18 and TRBJ1-1, is NAGVMQNPRHLVRRRGQEARLRCSPMKGHSHVYWYRQLPEEGLKFMVYLQKENIIDESGMPKERFSAEFPKEGPSILRIQQVVRGDSAAYFCASSSGTGFDEAFFGQGTRLTVV.

The genes are TRBV6-9 and TRBJ2-5, with no clear D. CDR3 length: 13 residues. Trimming pared 3 bases from V and 6 bases from J, leaving 11 bases between. Germline values: CDR1 MNHGY, CDR2 SVAAGI. In nucleotides, the CDR3 is TGTGCCAGCAGTTACTCGAACACGCAGACCCAGTACTTC. Translating it yields CASSYSNTQTQYF.

Relative to its sample, this clone is medium-sized. The chain is built from TRBV6-5 and TRBJ1-1, with 8 bases aligning to TRBD1. The J segment lost 6 bases and the V segment lost 2 bases, leaving 5 bases of the junction unmatched. Germline V gene lookup returns CDR1 MNHEY and CDR2 SVGAGI. This CDR3 contains 14 residues. The CDR3 DNA reads as TGTGCCAGCAGTTACGTGGACAGGGCGTCTGAAGCTTTCTTT. It yields the protein CASSYVDRASEAFF.

The rearrangement joins TRBV14 to TRBJ1-1; D call uncertain. Trimming took off 5 bases at V and 3 bases at J, with 19 bases between the two ends. CDR1 and CDR2 (germline): SGHDN, FVKESK. This CDR3 spans 16 amino acids. CDR3 DNA sequence: TGTGCCAGCAGCTTCCGAAATCTTCGAGGGCACACTGAAGCTTTCTTT. Its translation: CASSFRNLRGHTEAFF. The complete variable domain, with remaining parts taken from reference TRBV14 and TRBJ1-1, reads EAGVTQFPSHSVIEKGQTVTLRCDPISGHDNLYWYRRVMGKEIKFLLHFVKESKQDESGMPNNRFLAERTGGTYSTLKVQPAELEDSGVYFCASSFRNLRGHTEAFFGQGTRLTVV.

This clone was counted at least ten times. One end of the junction does not line up with germline, which may come from a read error. The chain links TRBV29-1 to TRBJ2-7; D is uncertain. The CDR3 loop spans 12 amino acids. CDR1 and CDR2 (germline): SQVTM, ANQGSEA. The CDR3 loop reads CSVEGPSREQYF. DNA for the CDR3: TGCAGCGTCGAAGGACCGAGCAGAGAGCAGTACTTC.

V gene TRBV20-1 combines with J gene TRBJ1-2; D possibly corresponds to TRBD1 (5 bases). Germline V gives CDR1 DFQATT, CDR2 SNEGSKA (reference sequence). V shed 5 bases and J shed 5 bases, with 12 bases lying between them. The CDR3 is 12 amino acids. CDR3 amino acids: CSAWTSIYGYTF. The CDR3 DNA reads as TGCAGTGCTTGGACATCCATTTATGGCTACACCTTC.

The chain joins TRBV28 to TRBJ2-1, with D unresolved. This CDR3 has 13 amino acids. Trimming removed 3 bases at V and 6 bases at J, with 9 bases between. Per the germline V gene, CDR1 is MDHEN and CDR2 is SYDVKM. The CDR3 sequence: CASSFDLANEQFF. The CDR3 DNA sequence: TGTGCCAGCAGTTTTGACCTCGCCAATGAGCAGTTCTTC.

Comments on this clone: The junction shows a germline mismatch at one end, possibly a read error. The chain employs TRBV6-1 and TRBJ2-1; maybe TRBD2 (6 bases). The CDR3 is 15 residues long. Looked up from germline, CDR1 is MNHNS and CDR2 is SASEGT. The CDR3 reads CASQPGTAVYNEHFF. The CDR3 nucleotides are TGTGCAAGCCAGCCTGGGACTGCAGTGTACAATGAGCATTTCTTC.

This clone appeared many times. The chain is built from TRBV28 and TRBJ1-2; D gene uncertain. The ends were cut back, 3 bases at V and 6 bases at J, with 20 bases in the middle. CDR3 length: 16 residues. The germline V gene encodes CDR1 MDHEN and CDR2 SYDVKM. In DNA, the CDR3 is TGTGCCAGCAGTTTCACTGCCGGGCGGCTGTTGGATGGCTACACCTTC. This translates into CASSFTAGRLLDGYTF.

The chain links TRBV11-2 to TRBJ2-7, with 8 bases fitting TRBD2. The V gene's germline CDR1 is SGHAT and CDR2 FQNNGV. V was pared by 1 base and J by 4 bases, with 6 bases of the junction left unmatched. The CDR3 consists of 15 residues. This chain's CDR3 is CASSLVSGGPYEQYF. CDR3 DNA sequence: TGTGCCAGCAGCTTAGTCTCGGGAGGGCCGTACGAGCAGTACTTC.

The table lists this clone with many counts. The gene calls are TRBV4-1 and TRBJ2-7; TRBD2 agrees at 9 bases. The CDR3 runs to 19 residues. Germline V lookup: CDR1 MGHRA, CDR2 YSYEKL. V lost 2 bases to trimming and J lost 2 bases; unmatched junction nucleotides: 16. The CDR3 spells CASSQSPGTSSLRTYEQYF. CDR3 bases: TGCGCCAGCAGCCAAAGTCCCGGGACTAGCTCCTTAAGGACCTACGAGCAGTACTTC.

This clone was seen ten or more times. The chain links TRBV6-1 to TRBJ2-3, with a possible D match to TRBD2 (5 bases). Trimming removed 8 bases from V and 2 bases from J, with 11 bases in between. CDR3 length equals 13 residues. The germline V gene encodes CDR1 MNHNS and CDR2 SASEGT. CDR3 DNA sequence: TGTGCCAGCCGGGAAAGGACCACAGATACGCAGTATTTT. It codes for CASRERTTDTQYF.